The next 27 T cell receptor beta chains were all read from a single sample in a study of blood T cell repertoires in COVID-19. Produced via immunoSEQ multiplex PCR; TCRdb's table is partial and in-frame only. This table has about 160,000 clones, around 83% appearing once. Specimen: peripheral blood. The receptors were sampled from a woman in her fifties or sixties with COVID-19, enrolled during active disease.

The V and J genes are TRBV12-3 or TRBV12-4 and TRBJ2-1; D not certain. CDR3 length: 11 amino acids. Trimming pared 4 bases from V and 6 bases from J, leaving 4 bases between. As DNA, the CDR3 is TGTGCCAGCAGTTATAGCAATGAGCAGTTCTTC. Translating it yields CASSYSNEQFF.

This chain links TRBV9 with TRBJ1-3; 7 nucleotides align to TRBD1. With V trimmed by 0 bases and J by 0 bases, 9 bases remained unmatched. The CDR3 is 18 amino acids. The germline CDR1 and CDR2 sequences are SGDLS and YYNGEE. CDR3 region: CASSVAEETGHSGNTIYF. CDR3 nucleotide sequence: TGTGCCAGCAGCGTAGCGGAAGAGACAGGGCACTCTGGAAACACCATATATTTT.

V usage is TRBV5-6 and J usage is TRBJ2-3; 7 bases match TRBD2. CDR3 length: 15 amino acids. Per germline, CDR1 SGHDT and CDR2 YYEEEE. The J segment lost 4 bases and the V segment lost 0 bases, leaving 5 bases of the junction unmatched. The CDR3 DNA reads TGTGCCAGCAGCTTGGCCAGCGGGGCTTCAGATACGCAGTATTTT. Translated, it gives CASSLASGASDTQYF.

The chain recombines TRBV27 with TRBJ2-1; 13 nucleotides align to TRBD2. Germline V gene lookup returns CDR1 MNHEY and CDR2 SMNVEV (reference sequence). CDR3 length: 16 amino acids. V trimming: 4 bases; J trimming: 8 bases; junction bases outside the gene matches: 8. In DNA form, the CDR3 reads TGTGCCAGCAGTTCCTTCACTAGCGGGGGGGCCGATGAGCAGTTCTTC. Its protein product is CASSSFTSGGADEQFF.

This clone was recorded only once. This chain uses TRBV5-1 with TRBJ1-4, with D possibly being TRBD1 (5 bases). Trimming removed 2 bases at V and 4 bases at J, with 9 bases between. There are 14 residues in the CDR3. CDR1 is SGHRS, CDR2 YFSETQ, per germline. CDR3 amino acids: CASSFGGVNEKLFF. The CDR3 nucleotides read TGCGCCAGCAGCTTCGGGGGGGTTAATGAAAAACTGTTTTTT.

This sequence joins TRBV6-1 and TRBJ2-4, with 7 nucleotides matching TRBD2. J gave up 1 base and V 0 bases, and 0 bases lay outside the gene matches. The CDR3 runs 15 residues. The V gene's germline CDR1 is MNHNS and CDR2 SASEGT. CDR3 coding DNA: TGTGCCAGCAGTGAAGCCGGGGGGGCCAAAAACATTCAGTACTTC. As protein: CASSEAGGAKNIQYF.

V usage is TRBV27 and J usage is TRBJ1-5; D uncertain. Trimming removed 6 bases at V and 0 bases at J, with 9 bases between. Germline CDR1 reads MNHEY; CDR2 reads SMNVEV (reference sequence). The CDR3 loop spans 14 amino acids. CDR3 in amino acids: CASREGYSNQPQHF. The CDR3 DNA sequence: TGTGCCAGCAGGGAGGGATATAGCAATCAGCCCCAGCATTTT.

The J gene is TRBJ2-5, the V gene TRBV5-1, with D tentatively TRBD2 (6 bases). V was shortened by 0 bases and J by 5 bases, with 11 bases between the two germline ends. CDR3 size: 14 residues. CDR1 is SGHRS and CDR2 is YFSETQ in the germline V gene. The CDR3 coding sequence is TGCGCCAGCAGCTTGGCTGGAGGGTTGGAGACCCAGTACTTC. As protein: CASSLAGGLETQYF.

The rearrangement links TRBV27 to TRBJ1-2, with a possible D match to TRBD1 (5 bases). Germline values: CDR1 MNHEY, CDR2 SMNVEV (reference sequence). CDR3 length: 14 residues. V lost 7 bases to trimming and J lost 7 bases, with 19 bases between them. The CDR3 DNA reads TGTGCCAGCACCAATAATTTCCGGGGGTTTGGCTACACCTTC. Protein sequence: CASTNNFRGFGYTF.

This clone was found once. The genes are TRBV4-3 and TRBJ2-1, with TRBD2 as a possible D gene (6 bases). The CDR3 has 15 residues. Trimming took 0 bases from V and 6 from J, leaving 12 bases between them. Germline assignment: CDR1 LGHNA and CDR2 YSLEER. This chain's CDR3 is CASSQDTGTRNEQFF. The DNA for the CDR3 is TGCGCCAGCAGCCAAGATACCGGGACTCGCAATGAGCAGTTCTTC.

This clone was observed a single time. This chain connects TRBV6-2 or TRBV6-3 to TRBJ2-7; D uncertain. This CDR3 is built from 14 residues. Germline V gene sequence: CDR1 MNHEY, CDR2 SVGEGT. Trimming cost V 0 bases and J 2 bases, with 8 bases left between them. The CDR3 bases are TGTGCCAGCAGTTACTCGTTAGCAGCCTACGAGCAGTACTTC. Translation: CASSYSLAAYEQYF.

The chain combines TRBV7-9 with TRBJ2-7; 10 bases line up with TRBD2. CDR3 length equals 14 residues. Germline CDR1 and CDR2: SEHNR and FQNEAQ (reference sequence). V was clipped by 6 bases and J by 4 bases; unmatched bases: 6. CDR3 nucleotides: TGTGCCAGCAGTTTTAGCGGGGGGCTTTACGAGCAGTACTTC. It encodes CASSFSGGLYEQYF.

The chain links TRBV6-5 to TRBJ1-4; 9 positions match TRBD1. CDR3 length: 15 residues. V shed 0 bases and J 5 bases; nucleotides not matched to a gene: 1. Per germline, CDR1 MNHEY and CDR2 SVGAGI. CDR3 sequence: CASSYSGTGNEKLFF. CDR3 in DNA: TGTGCCAGCAGTTACTCTGGGACAGGGAATGAAAAACTGTTTTTT.

This clone was counted between two and nine times. The rearrangement joins TRBV7-9 to TRBJ2-2; D is undetermined. The CDR3 sequence is 15 residues long. Germline CDR1 and CDR2: SEHNR and FQNEAQ (reference sequence). V lost 3 bases, J lost 0 bases, and 8 bases lay in between. The CDR3 DNA follows: TGTGCCAGCAGCTTTTCTACGGCGAACACCGGGGAGCTGTTTTTT. Translating gives CASSFSTANTGELFF.

The gene calls are TRBV27 and TRBJ1-1; D might be TRBD1 (6 bases). The CDR3 is made up of 14 amino acids. V was cut by 4 bases and J by 2 bases, with 11 bases left in between. Germline CDR1 reads MNHEY; CDR2 reads SMNVEV (reference sequence). The CDR3 DNA reads as TGTGCCAGCAGTTCTAGACAGGATAACACTGAAGCTTTCTTT. Translation gives CASSSRQDNTEAFF.

This clone has more than one count but fewer than ten. The V call is TRBV5-1, the J call TRBJ1-1, with 8 nucleotides matching TRBD1. CDR3 length: 15 residues. Germline-derived CDR1 and CDR2 are SGHRS and YFSETQ. Trimming removed 3 bases from V and 1 base from J; junction bases left unmatched: 5. As DNA, the CDR3 is TGCGCCAGCAGCTCCCATCAGGGGGCGAACACTGAAGCTTTCTTT. Residues: CASSSHQGANTEAFF.

This rearrangement joins TRBV28 to TRBJ1-5, with a tentative D call TRBD1 (5 bases). With 6 bases removed from V and 4 bases from J, the gap between germline ends came to 10 bases. CDR1 and CDR2 from the germline V gene are MDHEN and SYDVKM. The CDR3 loop spans 13 amino acids. CDR3 bases: TGTGCCAGCAGCCGGGACTTTAATCAGCCCCAGCATTTT. Translation gives CASSRDFNQPQHF.

This clone occurred a few times. The chain combines TRBV10-3 with TRBJ1-5, with TRBD1 matching over 9 bases. CDR1 and CDR2 from the germline V gene are ENHRY and SYGVKD. There are 13 residues in the CDR3. The V segment lost 10 bases and the J segment 7 bases; nucleotides outside the gene matches: 8. This CDR3 reads CATHRGQDQPQHF. The CDR3, as DNA: TGTGCCACCCACAGGGGGCAGGACCAGCCCCAGCATTTT.

The V gene is TRBV9, the J gene TRBJ2-7; 8 nucleotides match TRBD1. The CDR3 totals 14 residues. Per the germline V gene, CDR1 is SGDLS and CDR2 is YYNGEE. Unmatched junction bases numbered 3, after V lost 1 base and J lost 3 bases. DNA for the CDR3: TGTGCCAGCAGCGTAACAGGGGGGAACTACGAGCAGTACTTC. It is translated as CASSVTGGNYEQYF.

The chain uses TRBV2 and TRBJ1-5; TRBD1 matches at 7 bases. Germline assignment: CDR1 SNHLY and CDR2 FYNNEI. J lost 1 base, V lost 4 bases, and 16 bases had no gene match. This CDR3 comprises 19 residues. CDR3 sequence: CASSGADRDRVWSNQPQHF. Written as DNA, the CDR3 is TGTGCCAGCAGTGGCGCCGACAGGGATAGGGTCTGGAGCAATCAGCCCCAGCATTTT.

The CDR3 DNA reads as TGTGCCAGCAGTCTGGACATTACCTACGAGCAGTACTTC. Residues: CASSLDITYEQYF. The rearrangement uses TRBV5-5 and TRBJ2-7; possibly TRBD1 for D (5 bases). The germline V and J ends were trimmed by 5 bases and 2 bases, with 11 bases remaining between them. This CDR3 has 13 amino acids. Germline V gives CDR1 SGHKS, CDR2 YYEKEE (reference sequence). Based on the CDR3 plus reference TRBV5-5 and TRBJ2-7, the full variable domain is DAGVTQSPTHLIKTRGQQVTLRCSPISGHKSVSWYQQVLGQGPQFIFQYYEKEERGRGNFPDRFSARQFPNYSSELNVNALLLGDSALYLCASSLDITYEQYFGPGTRLTVT.

This chain connects TRBV28 to TRBJ1-2; 9 bases align to TRBD1. The germline V gene encodes CDR1 MDHEN and CDR2 SYDVKM. V dropped 6 bases and J dropped 6; count of bases not matched to a gene: 8. This CDR3 spans 14 amino acids. CDR3 in amino acids: CASSPRTGVDGYTF. DNA of the CDR3: TGTGCCAGCAGCCCTAGGACAGGGGTTGATGGCTACACCTTC.

The chain carries TRBV19 and TRBJ1-2; D is uncertain. From germline, CDR1 is LNHDA and CDR2 SQIVND (reference sequence). The CDR3 runs to 11 residues. The V and J ends lost 11 bases and 2 bases respectively, with 9 bases between them. The CDR3 sequence is CASGLNYGYTF. CDR3 sequence (DNA): TGTGCCTCAGGATTAAACTATGGCTACACCTTC.

The V gene is TRBV6-2 or TRBV6-3, the J gene TRBJ1-2; 8 positions match TRBD1. This CDR3 spans 14 amino acids. The V gene's germline CDR1 is MNHEY and CDR2 SVGEGT. V trimming: 5 bases; J trimming: 6 bases; junction bases outside the gene matches: 8. The CDR3 sequence: CASSRGDRFHGYTF. CDR3 in DNA: TGTGCCAGCAGTCGCGGGGACAGGTTCCATGGCTACACCTTC.

Turning to this clone: In the same sample, other DNA sequences code for this CDR3. The genes are TRBV6-1 and TRBJ1-5; TRBD1 might be the D (6 bases). This CDR3 is built from 14 residues. V lost 2 bases to trimming and J lost 4 bases, with 9 bases between them. CDR1 and CDR2 from the germline V gene are MNHNS and SASEGT. CDR3: CASSEQQGNQPQHF. CDR3 DNA sequence: TGTGCCAGCAGTGAACAACAGGGTAATCAGCCCCAGCATTTT.

This clone showed up many times. The gene calls are TRBV28 and TRBJ2-2; D may be TRBD1 (6 bases). The CDR3 runs to 16 residues. The V end was cut by 5 bases, the J end by 6 bases, with 19 bases between. Looked up from germline, CDR1 is MDHEN and CDR2 is SYDVKM. The DNA of the CDR3 is TGTGCCAGCAGTCCGCAGGGGTCGTGGGGTCCCGGGGAGCTGTTTTTT. This sequence encodes CASSPQGSWGPGELFF. The variable domain in full, with the rest retrieved from reference TRBV28 and TRBJ2-2, is DVKVTQSSRYLVKRTGEKVFLECVQDMDHENMFWYRQDPGLGLRLIYFSYDVKMKEKGDIPEGYSVSREKKERFSLILESASTNQTSMYLCASSPQGSWGPGELFFGEGSRLTVL.

V gene TRBV7-9 combines with J gene TRBJ1-2, with TRBD1 as a possible D gene (6 bases). The CDR3 is 15 amino acids. Germline values: CDR1 SEHNR, CDR2 FQNEAQ (reference sequence). Trimming removed 2 bases at V and 3 bases at J, with 13 bases between. CDR3 sequence reads: CASSLSSGAHYGYTF. CDR3 DNA: TGTGCCAGCAGCTTAAGTTCAGGGGCCCACTATGGCTACACCTTC.